This TCR beta chain was retrieved from a study of shared clonotypes between healthy human individuals. Assay used: immunoSEQ multiplex PCR; TCRdb lists only in-frame clones, some missing. The table has under 2.5 million clones, roughly 92% seen once; the top ten hold 0.37%. Germline V lookup: CDR1 MNHEY, CDR2 SMNVEV (reference sequence). CDR3 length: 15 amino acids. J gave up 3 bases and V 6 bases, and 10 bases lay outside the gene matches. The chain employs TRBV27 and TRBJ1-2; 7 nucleotides align to TRBD1. Sequenced input: naive CD4+ T cells from PBMCs. The subset denotes: CD45RA+ positively selected. The clonotype was recovered from a man aged 18 to 30 in good health. Some clones in this sample may be carry-over from other donors' samples. The CDR3 is CASREERGLDYGYTF. Written as DNA, the CDR3 is TGTGCCAGCAGGGAGGAAAGGGGGCTGGACTATGGCTACACCTTC.